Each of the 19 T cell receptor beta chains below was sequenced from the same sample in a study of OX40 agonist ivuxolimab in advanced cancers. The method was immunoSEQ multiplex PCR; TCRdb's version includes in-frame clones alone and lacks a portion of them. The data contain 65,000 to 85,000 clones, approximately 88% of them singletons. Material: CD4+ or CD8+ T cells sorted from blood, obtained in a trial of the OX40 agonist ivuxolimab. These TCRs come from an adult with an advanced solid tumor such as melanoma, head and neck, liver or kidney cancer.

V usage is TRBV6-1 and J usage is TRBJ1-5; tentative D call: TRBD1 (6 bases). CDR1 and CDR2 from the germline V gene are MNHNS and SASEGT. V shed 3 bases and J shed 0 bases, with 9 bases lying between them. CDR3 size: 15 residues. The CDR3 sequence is CASSDQGSSNQPQHF. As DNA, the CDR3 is TGTGCCAGCAGTGACCAGGGGTCTAGCAATCAGCCCCAGCATTTT.

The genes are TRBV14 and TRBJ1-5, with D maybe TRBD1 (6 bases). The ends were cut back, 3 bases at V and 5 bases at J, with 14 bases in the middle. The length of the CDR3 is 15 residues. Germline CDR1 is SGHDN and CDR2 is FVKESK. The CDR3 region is CASSHPAQGYQPQHF. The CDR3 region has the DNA TGTGCCAGCAGCCATCCCGCCCAGGGGTATCAGCCCCAGCATTTT.

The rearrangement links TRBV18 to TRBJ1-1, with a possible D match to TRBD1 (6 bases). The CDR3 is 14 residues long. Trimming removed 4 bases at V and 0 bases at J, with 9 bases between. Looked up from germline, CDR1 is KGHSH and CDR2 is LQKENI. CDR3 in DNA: TGTGCCAGCTCACGGCAGGGGTTGAACACTGAAGCTTTCTTT. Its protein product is CASSRQGLNTEAFF. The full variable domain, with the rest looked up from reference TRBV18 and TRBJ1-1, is NAGVMQNPRHLVRRRGQEARLRCSPMKGHSHVYWYRQLPEEGLKFMVYLQKENIIDESGMPKERFSAEFPKEGPSILRIQQVVRGDSAAYFCASSRQGLNTEAFFGQGTRLTVV.

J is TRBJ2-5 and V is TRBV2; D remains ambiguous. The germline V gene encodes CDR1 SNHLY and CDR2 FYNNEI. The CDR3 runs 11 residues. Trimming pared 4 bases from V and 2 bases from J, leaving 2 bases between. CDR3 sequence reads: CASSGQETQYF. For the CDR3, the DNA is TGTGCCAGCAGTGGTCAAGAGACCCAGTACTTC.

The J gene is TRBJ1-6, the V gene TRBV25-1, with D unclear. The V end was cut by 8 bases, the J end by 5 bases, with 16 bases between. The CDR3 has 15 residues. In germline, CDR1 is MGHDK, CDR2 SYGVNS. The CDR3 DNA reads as TGTGCCAGCGGCGACCTACACGAAAATAATTCACCCCTCCACTTT. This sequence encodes CASGDLHENNSPLHF.

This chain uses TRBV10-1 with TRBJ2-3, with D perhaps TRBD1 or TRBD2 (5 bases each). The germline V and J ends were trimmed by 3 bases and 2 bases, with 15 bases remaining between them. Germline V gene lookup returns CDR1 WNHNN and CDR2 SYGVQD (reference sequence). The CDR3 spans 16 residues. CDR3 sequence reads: CASSEPGTGPTDTQYF. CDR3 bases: TGCGCCAGCAGTGAACCCGGGACGGGTCCCACAGATACGCAGTATTTT.

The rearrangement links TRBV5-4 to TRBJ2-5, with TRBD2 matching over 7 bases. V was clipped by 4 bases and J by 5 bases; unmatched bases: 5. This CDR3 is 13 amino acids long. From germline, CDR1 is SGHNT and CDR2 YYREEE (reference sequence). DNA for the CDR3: TGTGCCAGCAGCGTAGGACTAGTGGAGACCCAGTACTTC. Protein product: CASSVGLVETQYF.

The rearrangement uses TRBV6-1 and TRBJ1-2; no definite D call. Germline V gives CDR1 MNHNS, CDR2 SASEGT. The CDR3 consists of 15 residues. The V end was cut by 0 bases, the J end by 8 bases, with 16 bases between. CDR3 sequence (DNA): TGTGCCAGCAGTGAAGCCCGAGGTACAGCCTCCGGCTACACCTTC. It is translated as CASSEARGTASGYTF.

The CDR3 region has the DNA TGTGCCAGTAGTATTAGGCAGGGTCTCTCCTACGAGCAGTACTTC. Its protein product is CASSIRQGLSYEQYF. The V gene is TRBV19, the J gene TRBJ2-7; weak D call: TRBD1 (5 bases). V gave up 3 bases and J gave up 0 bases, with 12 bases separating them. CDR3 length equals 15 residues. In germline, CDR1 is LNHDA, CDR2 SQIVND (reference sequence).

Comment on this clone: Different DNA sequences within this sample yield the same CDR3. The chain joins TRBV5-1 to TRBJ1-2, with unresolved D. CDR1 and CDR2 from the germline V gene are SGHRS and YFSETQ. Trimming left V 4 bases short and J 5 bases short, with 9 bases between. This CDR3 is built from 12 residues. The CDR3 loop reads CASSLNSYGYTF. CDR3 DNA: TGCGCCAGCAGCCTAAACTCTTATGGCTACACCTTC.

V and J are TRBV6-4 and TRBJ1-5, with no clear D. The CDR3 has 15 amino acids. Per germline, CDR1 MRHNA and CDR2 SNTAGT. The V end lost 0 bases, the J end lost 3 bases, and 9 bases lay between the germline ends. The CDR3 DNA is TGTGCCAGCAGTGACTCGGCAGACCTCAATCAGCCCCAGCATTTT. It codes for CASSDSADLNQPQHF.

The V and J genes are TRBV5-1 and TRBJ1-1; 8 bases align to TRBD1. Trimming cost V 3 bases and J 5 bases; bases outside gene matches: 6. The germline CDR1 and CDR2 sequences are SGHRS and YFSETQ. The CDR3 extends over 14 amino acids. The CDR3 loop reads CASSSLTGDTEAFF. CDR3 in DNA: TGCGCCAGCAGCTCTTTGACAGGGGATACTGAAGCTTTCTTT.

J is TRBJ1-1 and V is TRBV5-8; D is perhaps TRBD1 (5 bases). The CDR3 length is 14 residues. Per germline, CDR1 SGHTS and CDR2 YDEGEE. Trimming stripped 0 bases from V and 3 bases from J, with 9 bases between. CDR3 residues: CASSLDDRDTEAFF. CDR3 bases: TGTGCCAGCAGCTTGGATGACAGAGACACTGAAGCTTTCTTT.

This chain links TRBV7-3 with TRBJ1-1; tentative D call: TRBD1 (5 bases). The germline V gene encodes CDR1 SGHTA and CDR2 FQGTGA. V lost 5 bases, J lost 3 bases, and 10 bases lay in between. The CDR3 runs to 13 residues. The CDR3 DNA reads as TGTGCCAGCAGCCAGGGACCAGACACTGAAGCTTTCTTT. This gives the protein CASSQGPDTEAFF.

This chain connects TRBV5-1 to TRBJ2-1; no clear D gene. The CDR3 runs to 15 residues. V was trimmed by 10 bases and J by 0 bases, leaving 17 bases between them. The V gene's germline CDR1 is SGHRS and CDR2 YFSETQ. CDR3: CACQQAGSSYNEQFF. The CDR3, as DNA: TGCGCCTGCCAGCAGGCCGGAAGCTCCTACAATGAGCAGTTCTTC.

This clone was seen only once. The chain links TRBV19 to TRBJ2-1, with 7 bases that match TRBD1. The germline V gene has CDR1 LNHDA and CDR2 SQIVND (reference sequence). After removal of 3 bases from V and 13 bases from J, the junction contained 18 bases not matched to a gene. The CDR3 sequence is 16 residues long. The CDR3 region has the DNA TGTGCCAGTAGTATGGGAAGGGTTACAGGGGCGGCGGATCAGTTCTTC. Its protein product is CASSMGRVTGAADQFF.

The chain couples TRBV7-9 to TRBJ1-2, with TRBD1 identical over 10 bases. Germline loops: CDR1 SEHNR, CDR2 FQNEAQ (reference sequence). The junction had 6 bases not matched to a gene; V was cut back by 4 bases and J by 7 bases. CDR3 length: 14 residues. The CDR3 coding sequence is TGTGCCAGCAGCTACGGACAGGGGGGAAGTGGCTACACCTTC. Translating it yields CASSYGQGGSGYTF.

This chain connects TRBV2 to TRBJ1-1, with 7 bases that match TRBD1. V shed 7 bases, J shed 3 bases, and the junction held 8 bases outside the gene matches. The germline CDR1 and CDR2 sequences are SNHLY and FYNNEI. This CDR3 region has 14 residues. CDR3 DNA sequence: TGTGCCAGCAACACAGGGGTAGGGGACACTGAAGCTTTCTTT. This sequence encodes CASNTGVGDTEAFF.

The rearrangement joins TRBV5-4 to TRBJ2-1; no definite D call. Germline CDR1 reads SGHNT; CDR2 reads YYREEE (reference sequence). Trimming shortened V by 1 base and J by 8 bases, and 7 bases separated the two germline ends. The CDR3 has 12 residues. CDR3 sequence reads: CASSLIGHEQFF. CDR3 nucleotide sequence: TGTGCCAGCAGCTTGATAGGCCATGAGCAGTTCTTC. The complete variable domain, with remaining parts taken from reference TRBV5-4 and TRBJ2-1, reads ETGVTQSPTHLIKTRGQQVTLRCSSQSGHNTVSWYQQALGQGPQFIFQYYREEENGRGNFPPRFSGLQFPNYSSELNVNALELDDSALYLCASSLIGHEQFFGPGTRLTVL.